This T cell receptor beta chain appears in the sequencing data of a study of T-cell reconstitution after alpha-beta-depleted transplantation in children. Unique molecular identifiers were incorporated into the prepared TCRbeta library. Using its own MiXCR run on the PCR reads, TCRdb lists one record per CDR3 protein. The sample consists of roughly 200,000 distinct CDR3 sequences, roughly 15% of them appearing once. The input for sequencing was PBMCs from the stem cell graft donor, taken from the stem cell graft. The origin of this receptor is a human donor who donated a stem cell graft to a child with acute lymphoblastic leukemia.

As DNA, the CDR3 is TGTGCCAGCAGGGATCGGACAGGGGATAATTCACCCCTCCACTTT. This gives the protein CASRDRTGDNSPLHF. The genes are TRBV11-3 and TRBJ1-6; TRBD1 agrees at 9 bases. Germline CDR1 is SGHNT and CDR2 is YENEEA. With 6 bases clipped from V and 5 bases from J, the junction kept 5 bases outside the gene matches. CDR3 length equals 15 residues.